A selection of T cell receptor beta chains follows, all from one sample in a study of identical twins. TCRdb reprocessed the 5' RACE reads with MiXCR, giving one entry per CDR3 protein. The repertoire holds around 280,000 distinct CDR3 sequences, with under 9% as singletons. These same records also appear under a second study, on yellow fever vaccine responses in identical twins.

Material: memory (CD45RO+) T cells sorted from blood. Every receptor here comes from a woman in her late teens or twenties in good health. Both conserved end residues are part of each CDR3. Each record gives: J gene, clone size, V gene, D gene, CDR3 protein, CDR3 DNA. The D gene is left open where the match is weak. The size entry is marked missing in some rows and otherwise reads once, few, many or a size class.

TRBJ2-2,-,TRBV28,-,CASSLGSRGELFF,TGTGCCAGCAGTTTAGGTTCGCGCGGGGAGCTGTTTTTT
TRBJ2-6,-,TRBV5-1,TRBD2,CASSPTAGLSGANVLTF,TGCGCCAGCAGCCCGACAGCGGGACTCTCTGGGGCCAACGTCCTGACTTTC
TRBJ2-5,few,TRBV15,TRBD1,CATSRDRGKETQYF,TGTGCCACCAGCCGTGACAGGGGCAAAGAGACCCAGTACTTC
TRBJ2-1,many,TRBV5-1,-,CASSYSNEQFF,TGCGCCAGCAGCTATTCTAATGAGCAGTTCTTC
TRBJ1-1,few,TRBV7-2,-,CASSLGHRTGAFF,TGTGCCAGCAGCCTAGGACACCGAACTGGAGCTTTCTTT
TRBJ1-5,-,TRBV2,-,CASSEQGIGNQPQHF,TGTGCCAGCAGTGAGCAGGGGATTGGCAATCAGCCCCAGCATTTT
TRBJ2-5,-,TRBV6-1,TRBD2,CASSPFEAGGETQYF,TGTGCCAGCAGTCCATTTGAAGCGGGGGGGGAGACCCAGTACTTC
TRBJ1-4,many,TRBV11-2,-,CASSPTTNEKLFF,TGTGCCAGCAGCCCAACAACTAATGAAAAACTGTTTTTT
TRBJ1-6,few,TRBV3-1,-,CASSQDTGFDNSPLHF,TGTGCCAGCAGCCAAGATACAGGGTTCGATAATTCACCCCTCCACTTT
TRBJ2-3,once,TRBV2,TRBD2,CASSRRPSGGQASTDTQYF,TGTGCCAGCAGCCGGAGGCCTAGCGGGGGGCAGGCGAGCACAGATACGCAGTATTTT
TRBJ2-3,many,TRBV6-1,-,CASRPGLASTDTQYF,TGTGCCAGCAGACCGGGGCTAGCGAGCACAGATACGCAGTATTTT
TRBJ1-2,few,TRBV10-3,-,CAISEQGPGYGYTF,TGTGCCATCAGTGAACAGGGTCCGGGCTATGGCTACACCTTC
TRBJ2-1,few,TRBV2,TRBD2,CASSALTGGYNEQFF,TGTGCCAGCAGCGCCCTGACGGGGGGGTACAATGAGCAGTTCTTC
TRBJ2-5,-,TRBV6-5,-,CASSNRDWKETQYF,TGTGCCAGCAGTAACCGGGACTGGAAAGAGACCCAGTACTTC
TRBJ2-1,few,TRBV4-2,TRBD2,CASSQPLLAGASEQFF,TGTGCCAGCAGCCAACCCCTACTAGCGGGGGCGAGTGAGCAGTTCTTC
TRBJ2-5,-,TRBV20-1,-,CSAEGEGARQETQYF,TGCAGTGCTGAGGGGGAGGGCGCACGCCAAGAGACCCAGTACTTC
TRBJ2-6,-,TRBV3-1,-,CASSDTVASGANVLTF,TGTGCCAGCAGCGACACAGTGGCCTCTGGGGCCAACGTCCTGACTTTC
TRBJ1-1,many,TRBV24-1,TRBD1,CATRQGGRTEAFF,TGTGCCACACGCCAGGGGGGAAGGACTGAAGCTTTCTTT
TRBJ1-1,few,TRBV11-3,-,CASSSDLRANTEAFF,TGTGCCAGCAGCTCCGATTTACGGGCCAACACTGAAGCTTTCTTT
TRBJ1-1,-,TRBV7-8,TRBD1,CASSGTGGKAFF,TGTGCCAGTTCGGGGACAGGGGGGAAAGCTTTCTTT
TRBJ2-3,-,TRBV10-3,TRBD2,CAIKRDPSTDTQYF,TGTGCCATAAAGCGGGACCCTAGCACAGATACGCAGTATTTT
TRBJ2-2,-,TRBV20-1,-,CSARTELNTGELFF,TGCAGTGCTAGAACAGAGCTGAACACCGGGGAGCTGTTTTTT
TRBJ2-5,-,TRBV29-1,-,CSVEEGGKETQYF,TGCAGCGTGGAAGAGGGGGGAAAAGAGACCCAGTACTTC
TRBJ2-5,-,TRBV20-1,-,CCARDPTTGAGSKETQYF,TGCTGTGCTAGAGATCCTACGACGGGCGCGGGATCTAAAGAGACCCAGTACTTC
TRBJ1-1,many,TRBV29-1,TRBD1,CSVGSGTGGADTEAFF,TGCAGCGTTGGGTCCGGGACAGGGGGCGCGGACACTGAAGCTTTCTTT
TRBJ2-1,-,TRBV12-3/TRBV12-4,-,CASSLDRKLSYNEQFF,TGTGCCAGCAGTTTGGACCGCAAACTCTCCTACAATGAGCAGTTCTTC
TRBJ2-4,many,TRBV5-1,-,CASSLGPDSVGLYF,TGCGCCAGCAGCTTGGGACCAGACTCCGTCGGACTTTACTTC
TRBJ2-7,-,TRBV14,-,CASSQLLATSGEQYF,TGTGCCAGCAGCCAACTACTAGCTACGTCGGGTGAGCAGTACTTC
TRBJ2-5,many,TRBV15,TRBD1,CATSSPGQGLQETQYF,TGTGCCACCAGCAGCCCGGGACAGGGCCTTCAAGAGACCCAGTACTTC
TRBJ2-3,many,TRBV7-3,TRBD2,CASSLTAHSGKYADTQYF,TGTGCCAGCAGCTTAACGGCCCATAGCGGGAAGTATGCAGATACGCAGTATTTT
TRBJ2-3,many,TRBV20-1,-,CSAGVAGPDTQYF,TGCAGTGCAGGGGTAGCCGGACCAGATACGCAGTATTTT
TRBJ1-1,-,TRBV9,TRBD1,CASSESLDRNLEAFF,TGTGCCAGCAGCGAATCCCTGGACAGGAACCTTGAAGCTTTCTTT
TRBJ2-5,-,TRBV9,TRBD2,CASSVDGLAQETQYF,TGTGCCAGCAGCGTAGACGGACTAGCCCAAGAGACCCAGTACTTC
TRBJ2-5,-,TRBV10-3,-,CAIREWGSETQYF,TGTGCCATCAGGGAATGGGGATCGGAGACCCAGTACTTC
TRBJ2-6,many,TRBV5-1,TRBD1,CASSSGQVMLSGANVLTF,TGCGCCAGCAGCTCGGGACAGGTTATGCTCTCTGGGGCCAACGTCCTGACTTTC
TRBJ2-7,few,TRBV20-1,TRBD2,CSARDMSGRDEQYF,TGCAGTGCTAGAGATATGAGCGGGAGGGACGAGCAGTACTTC
TRBJ2-2,-,TRBV11-1,-,CASSLQWGGPGELFF,TGTGCCAGCAGCTTACAGTGGGGGGGCCCCGGGGAGCTGTTTTTT
TRBJ1-1,many,TRBV12-3/TRBV12-4,TRBD1,CASSLRQGIQDTEAFF,TGTGCCAGCAGTCTCAGACAGGGTATTCAGGACACTGAAGCTTTCTTT
TRBJ2-7,many,TRBV4-2,-,CASSQGGQTYEQYF,TGTGCCAGCAGCCAGGGGGGACAGACCTACGAGCAGTACTTC
TRBJ1-3,few,TRBV7-6,TRBD1,CASSLSTGAGNTIYF,TGTGCCAGCAGCTTGAGTACAGGGGCTGGAAACACCATATATTTT
TRBJ1-1,many,TRBV29-1,-,CSVVNTEPLNTEAFF,TGCAGCGTTGTTAATACGGAACCCTTGAACACTGAAGCTTTCTTT
TRBJ2-3,few,TRBV20-1,-,CSARGRSGIVTDTQYF,TGCAGTGCTAGAGGCCGGTCGGGGATTGTCACAGATACGCAGTATTTT
TRBJ2-3,many,TRBV5-1,TRBD2,CASSSGLAPKVSGTDTQYF,TGCGCCAGCAGCTCGGGACTAGCGCCAAAGGTTTCGGGCACAGATACGCAGTATTTT
TRBJ2-3,many,TRBV5-1,-,CASSLVGGATDTQYF,TGCGCCAGCAGCTTGGTGGGGGGGGCCACAGATACGCAGTATTTT
TRBJ2-3,many,TRBV9,-,CASSSPDRPGTDTQYF,TGTGCCAGCAGCTCCCCAGACAGGCCCGGCACAGATACGCAGTATTTT
TRBJ1-1,few,TRBV18,-,CASSPQEEAFF,TGTGCCAGCTCACCCCAGGAAGAAGCTTTCTTT
TRBJ2-7,-,TRBV18,-,CASSPHAGRNYEQYF,TGTGCCAGCTCACCACACGCAGGGAGGAACTACGAGCAGTACTTC
TRBJ1-1,-,TRBV20-1,-,CSALEYTEAFF,TGCAGTGCCTTAGAATACACTGAAGCTTTCTTT
TRBJ2-1,many,TRBV12-3/TRBV12-4,TRBD2,CASTPGLAGTYNEQFF,TGTGCCAGCACCCCTGGACTAGCGGGGACCTACAATGAGCAGTTCTTC
TRBJ2-3,many,TRBV6-5,TRBD2,CASSLTAGGPDTQYF,TGTGCCAGCAGTTTAACGGCGGGGGGCCCAGATACGCAGTATTTT
TRBJ1-1,-,TRBV7-2,-,CASSLGGRPATEAFF,TGTGCCAGCAGCTTAGGGGGTCGACCGGCCACTGAAGCTTTCTTT
TRBJ2-3,many,TRBV5-1,-,CASSQAHTDTQYF,TGCGCCAGCAGCCAAGCACACACAGATACGCAGTATTTT
TRBJ2-1,-,TRBV7-2,-,CASSLFWGSGNEQFF,TGTGCCAGCAGCTTGTTTTGGGGGTCGGGCAATGAGCAGTTCTTC
TRBJ2-5,many,TRBV20-1,-,CSARQGQETQYF,TGCAGTGCTAGGCAGGGCCAAGAGACCCAGTACTTC
TRBJ2-1,-,TRBV28,TRBD2,CASSSPTSGRAGNNEQFF,TGTGCCAGCAGTTCGCCGACTAGCGGGAGGGCCGGGAACAATGAGCAGTTCTTC
TRBJ2-5,-,TRBV5-6,-,CASSLGQEERKTQYF,TGTGCCAGCAGCTTGGGGCAAGAAGAGCGGAAGACCCAGTACTTC
TRBJ1-1,-,TRBV15,-,CATSRGDRSTEAFF,TGTGCCACCAGCAGAGGCGATAGGTCCACTGAAGCTTTCTTT
TRBJ2-7,-,TRBV3-1,-,CASSPPRAGLYYEQYF,TGTGCCAGCAGCCCCCCTCGGGCGGGCTTGTACTACGAGCAGTACTTC
TRBJ1-2,-,TRBV18,TRBD1,CASSPTSGQNYGYTF,TGTGCCAGCTCACCAACCTCGGGACAGAACTATGGCTACACCTTC